This TCR beta chain was profiled in a study of shared clonotypes between healthy human individuals. TCRdb's table, derived via immunoSEQ multiplex PCR, lists solely in-frame clones and lacks some. The data contain about 2.2 million clones, 93% of them singletons. Naive-designated CD8 cells lacked CD45RO, were positively enriched for CCR7, and omitted terminally differentiated effector memory CD45RA+ cells. The CDR3 runs 14 residues. The germline V gene has CDR1 SGHTS and CDR2 YDEGEE. The V gene lost 1 base and the J gene lost 6 bases, with 13 bases spanning the gap. Sequenced input: naive CD8+ T cells from PBMCs. The chain carries TRBV5-8 and TRBJ1-1; no clear D gene. This receptor was identified in a man between 18 and 35 years old in good health. Some clones in this sample may be carry-over from other donors' samples. CDR3 in DNA: TGTGCCAGCAGCTTGATAGGCAGTTATCCTGAAGCTTTCTTT. Translated, it gives CASSLIGSYPEAFF.